The T cell receptor (beta chain) described here comes from a study of STAT5B mutations in CD4+ large granular lymphocyte leukemia. CDR3 length: 15 residues. CDR1 and CDR2 from the germline V gene are SGHAT and FQNNGV. V was clipped by 1 base and J by 7 bases, with 13 bases between them. Sequencing used immunoSEQ multiplex PCR; TCRdb keeps in-frame clones, though not all of them. The table has approximately 30,000 clones, roughly two thirds seen once; the top ten hold approximately 1.6%. This receptor was identified in a human donor in good health. Material for sequencing was CD4+ T cells from blood buffy coats. V and J are TRBV11-2 and TRBJ2-2; D uncertain. The CDR3 sequence: CASSLGLVELGELFF. The CDR3 DNA follows: TGTGCCAGCAGCTTAGGATTAGTTGAACTCGGGGAGCTGTTTTTT.